This T cell receptor (beta chain) is drawn from a study of blood T cell repertoires in COVID-19. The assay was immunoSEQ multiplex PCR, and TCRdb's table has in-frame clones only and misses some. The repertoire holds about 210,000 clones, with over 80% as singletons. V lost 8 bases and J 2 bases, leaving 12 bases between the germline ends. The CDR3 has 13 residues. This clonotype was sampled from a woman in her 30s who had been exposed to COVID-19. V is TRBV12-3 or TRBV12-4 and J is TRBJ1-2; D may be TRBD1 (5 bases). Sequencing input: PBMCs or T cells enriched from blood (not recorded which). CDR3 in amino acids: CASAVQGNYGYTF. CDR3 sequence (DNA): TGTGCCAGCGCAGTCCAGGGAAACTATGGCTACACCTTC.